The 24 T cell receptor beta chains below all came from one sample that was sequenced in a study of shared clonotypes between healthy human individuals. Sequencing was performed with immunoSEQ multiplex PCR; in TCRdb, only in-frame clones are kept and a portion is missing. The table shows around 690,000 clones, with 90% occurring only once. The specimen sequenced was memory CD8+ T cells from PBMCs. The subset denotes: CD45RO+ cells pooled with CCR7-negative TemRA cells. These receptors originate from a man aged 18-30 years in good health. Some clones in this sample may be carry-over from other donors' samples.

This clone has only one observation. J is TRBJ2-5 and V is TRBV27, with a possible D match to TRBD2 (7 bases). The CDR3 is 15 residues long. Trimming pared 1 base from V and 4 bases from J, leaving 13 bases between. CDR1 and CDR2 (germline): MNHEY, SMNVEV (reference sequence). The CDR3 protein is CASSLWAGAGETQYF. As DNA, the CDR3 is TGTGCCAGCAGTTTATGGGCGGGGGCAGGAGAGACCCAGTACTTC.

This rearrangement joins TRBV14 to TRBJ2-7; maybe TRBD2 (5 bases). Trimming shortened V by 4 bases and J by 2 bases, and 9 bases separated the two germline ends. Per germline, CDR1 SGHDN and CDR2 FVKESK. CDR3 size: 13 residues. The CDR3 DNA is TGTGCCAGCAGCCCTCACGGGGCCTACGAGCAGTACTTC. Its translation is CASSPHGAYEQYF.

The chain joins TRBV7-6 to TRBJ2-7; 14 nucleotides line up with TRBD2. The V and J ends lost 2 bases and 3 bases, in that order; junction bases with no gene match: 12. This CDR3 contains 19 residues. The germline V gene encodes CDR1 SGHVS and CDR2 FNYEAQ. CDR3 residues: CASSLLGTSGSKGFYEQYF. In nucleotides, the CDR3 is TGTGCCAGCAGCTTACTCGGGACTAGCGGGAGTAAGGGGTTCTACGAGCAGTACTTC. The complete variable domain, with remaining parts taken from reference TRBV7-6 and TRBJ2-7, reads GAGVSQSPRYKVTKRGQDVALRCDPISGHVSLYWYRQALGQGPEFLTYFNYEAQQDKSGLPNDRFSAERPEGSISTLTIQRTEQRDSAMYRCASSLLGTSGSKGFYEQYFGPGTRLTVT.

A word on this clone: In the same sample, other DNA sequences code for this CDR3. The genes are TRBV4-1 and TRBJ2-1; D ambiguous. CDR1 is MGHRA, CDR2 YSYEKL, per germline. Trimming removed 1 base at V and 4 bases at J, with 2 bases between. CDR3 size: 12 residues. The CDR3 region has the DNA TGCGCCAGCAGCCAAGGTTACAATGAGCAGTTCTTC. Residues: CASSQGYNEQFF.

The chain couples TRBV25-1 to TRBJ2-2, with TRBD2 matching 12 bases. V trimming: 6 bases; J trimming: 4 bases; junction bases outside the gene matches: 12. The CDR3 consists of 18 residues. Per germline, CDR1 MGHDK and CDR2 SYGVNS. CDR3 in amino acids: CASSTSPGLAGPTGELFF. CDR3 bases: TGTGCCAGCAGCACCTCCCCGGGACTAGCGGGCCCCACCGGGGAGCTGTTTTTT. The variable domain in full, with the rest retrieved from reference TRBV25-1 and TRBJ2-2, is EADIYQTPRYLVIGTGKKITLECSQTMGHDKMYWYQQDPGMELHLIHYSYGVNSTEKGDLSSESTVSRIRTEHFPLTLESARPSHTSQYLCASSTSPGLAGPTGELFFGEGSRLTVL.

This sequence joins TRBV13 and TRBJ2-7; D is perhaps TRBD1 (7 bases). This CDR3 contains 13 residues. V shed 5 bases and J shed 3 bases, with 11 bases lying between them. Germline V gene lookup returns CDR1 PRHDT and CDR2 FYEKMQ (reference sequence). The DNA for the CDR3 is TGTGCCAGCAGCCTCAGGGGGGACTACGAGCAGTACTTC. This translates into CASSLRGDYEQYF.

The chain employs TRBV28 and TRBJ1-5, with 9 bases lining up with TRBD1. V was clipped by 6 bases and J by 3 bases; unmatched bases: 6. CDR1 is MDHEN and CDR2 is SYDVKM in the germline V gene. CDR3 length equals 15 residues. The CDR3 DNA follows: TGTGCCAGCAGGGAGGGACAGGGTTTCAATCAGCCCCAGCATTTT. Encoded protein: CASREGQGFNQPQHF.

The V and J genes are TRBV10-3 and TRBJ2-7; D is ambiguous. V was pared by 0 bases and J by 6 bases, with 9 bases between. The CDR3 is 13 amino acids. Germline loops: CDR1 ENHRY, CDR2 SYGVKD. The CDR3 coding sequence is TGTGCCATCAGTGAGTCGAACTCCCTCGAGCAGTACTTC. Translating gives CAISESNSLEQYF.

The CDR3 nucleotides read TGTGCCAGCAGGGAAGACAGGTGGGGCTATGGCTACACCTTC. It codes for CASREDRWGYGYTF. The V call is TRBV28, the J call TRBJ1-2, with D possibly being TRBD1 (6 bases). Germline V CDR1 and CDR2: MDHEN, SYDVKM. The CDR3 contains 14 residues. V shed 6 bases and J shed 4 bases, with 15 bases lying between them.

This rearrangement joins TRBV27 to TRBJ2-7; D is unclear. CDR1 is MNHEY, CDR2 SMNVEV, per germline (reference sequence). V lost 5 bases, J lost 0 bases, and 5 bases lay in between. This CDR3 contains 12 residues. The CDR3 sequence is CASSPRSYEQYF. CDR3 in DNA: TGTGCCAGCAGTCCTCGCTCCTACGAGCAGTACTTC.

The rearrangement joins TRBV13 to TRBJ2-2; 7 bases match TRBD1. Germline values: CDR1 PRHDT, CDR2 FYEKMQ (reference sequence). The CDR3 is 13 residues long. Losses at the gene ends were 6 bases for V and 7 bases for J; bases not matched to a gene: 5. Here the CDR3 reads CASRNRGIGELFF. CDR3 nucleotides: TGTGCCAGCAGAAACAGGGGCATCGGGGAGCTGTTTTTT.

V and J are TRBV29-1 and TRBJ2-4, with D uncertain. The CDR3 contains 13 residues. Per the germline V gene, CDR1 is SQVTM and CDR2 is ANQGSEA. Trimming pared 1 base from V and 1 base from J, leaving 5 bases between. The CDR3 nucleotides read TGCAGCGTTGAAGTAACCGCCAAAAACATTCAGTACTTC. Protein product: CSVEVTAKNIQYF.

The chain combines TRBV19 with TRBJ1-3; no clear D. CDR3 length: 15 residues. Germline values: CDR1 LNHDA, CDR2 SQIVND (reference sequence). Trimming stripped 3 bases from V and 0 bases from J, with 9 bases between. CDR3 in amino acids: CASSIGSSSGNTIYF. CDR3 sequence (DNA): TGTGCCAGTAGTATTGGCTCCAGCTCTGGAAACACCATATATTTT.

CDR3 nucleotide sequence: TGCGCCAGCAGCTTTGCGGGGACGTCCTACGAGCAGTACTTC. It yields the protein CASSFAGTSYEQYF. The rearrangement links TRBV5-1 to TRBJ2-7; D perhaps matches TRBD2 (6 bases). CDR1 is SGHRS, CDR2 YFSETQ, per germline. CDR3 length: 14 amino acids. Trimming removed 2 bases from V and 1 base from J, with 10 bases in between.

The chain is built from TRBV27 and TRBJ1-5; 7 bases agree with TRBD1. The CDR3 covers 14 residues. The V gene end was trimmed by 5 bases and the J gene end by 7 bases; junction bases not matched to a gene: 8. Germline lookup yields CDR1 MNHEY and CDR2 SMNVEV (reference sequence). As DNA, the CDR3 is TGTGCCAGCAGTCTCCGACAGGGTTGGCAGCCCCAGCATTTT. Amino acid sequence: CASSLRQGWQPQHF.

The genes are TRBV27 and TRBJ1-1; no clear D. The CDR3 is 14 amino acids. The V end lost 6 bases, the J end lost 8 bases, and 19 bases lay between the germline ends. Per the germline V gene, CDR1 is MNHEY and CDR2 is SMNVEV (reference sequence). In DNA form, the CDR3 reads TGTGCCAGCAGGGGTCCCCGGGCCGACCTAGAAGCTTTCTTT. Translating it yields CASRGPRADLEAFF.

CDR3: CASSLTGFNQPQHF. In DNA, the CDR3 is TGTGCCAGCAGTTTGACAGGGTTCAATCAGCCCCAGCATTTT. V and J are TRBV6-6 and TRBJ1-5; 7 nucleotides agree with TRBD1. The trim removed 4 bases at V and 3 bases at J, leaving 3 bases unmatched. This CDR3 comprises 14 residues. CDR1 and CDR2 (germline): MNHNY, SVGAGI (reference sequence).

A single count supports this clone. The chain has TRBV10-2 and TRBJ1-5, with D unclear. With 3 bases removed from V and 4 bases from J, the gap between germline ends came to 7 bases. Germline loops: CDR1 WSHSY, CDR2 SAAADI. The CDR3 is made up of 13 amino acids. The CDR3 here is CASSDWRNQPQHF. CDR3 DNA: TGCGCCAGCAGTGATTGGAGGAATCAGCCCCAGCATTTT.

This clone has only one observation. The V gene is TRBV10-3, the J gene TRBJ2-3; a possible D gene is TRBD2 (5 bases). Trimming shortened V by 4 bases and J by 1 base, and 12 bases separated the two germline ends. Germline V gene sequence: CDR1 ENHRY, CDR2 SYGVKD. The CDR3 has 15 amino acids. CDR3 residues: CAISVGPGGTDTQYF. CDR3 coding DNA: TGTGCCATCAGTGTCGGACCCGGGGGCACAGATACGCAGTATTTT.

The chain uses TRBV19 and TRBJ1-1, with D unresolved. This CDR3 has 17 residues. Germline values: CDR1 LNHDA, CDR2 SQIVND (reference sequence). V shed 3 bases and J shed 1 base, with 18 bases lying between them. The CDR3 sequence is CASSIDGSREANTEAFF. DNA for the CDR3: TGTGCCAGTAGTATCGATGGATCAAGGGAAGCGAACACTGAAGCTTTCTTT.

The V call is TRBV14, the J call TRBJ1-1; D gene unclear. V gave up 3 bases and J gave up 8 bases, with 13 bases separating them. The CDR3 sequence is 13 residues long. CDR1 SGHDN and CDR2 FVKESK come from the germline V gene. CDR3 coding DNA: TGTGCCAGCAGCCATTTTCGGAGGGCGGAAGCTTTCTTT. Its translation: CASSHFRRAEAFF.

The chain has TRBV6-4 and TRBJ2-1; no definite D call. With 3 bases removed from V and 10 bases from J, the gap between germline ends came to 13 bases. The CDR3 runs to 13 residues. Germline CDR1 MRHNA, CDR2 SNTAGT. In DNA, the CDR3 is TGTGCCAGCAGTGAAACCATGACAAGAGAGCAGTTCTTC. It is translated as CASSETMTREQFF.

Worth noting for this clone: Distinct nucleotide sequences in the sample also encode this CDR3. The chain is built from TRBV7-9 and TRBJ2-2, with D hard to call. Between the trimmed V and J ends, which lost 0 bases and 6 bases, there was a span of 2 bases. Germline V lookup: CDR1 SEHNR, CDR2 FQNEAQ (reference sequence). This CDR3 is 12 amino acids long. CDR3 DNA: TGTGCCAGCAGCTTAGCTGCCGGGGAGCTGTTTTTT. This encodes CASSLAAGELFF.

The chain uses TRBV10-3 and TRBJ2-7; TRBD2 might be the D (6 bases). Germline CDR1 ENHRY, CDR2 SYGVKD. This CDR3 spans 17 amino acids. The V and J ends lost 3 bases and 4 bases respectively, with 22 bases between them. Here the CDR3 DNA reads TGTGCCATCAGTGACCTAGACGGGGGATCCCAAAAATACGAGCAGTACTTC. Protein: CAISDLDGGSQKYEQYF.